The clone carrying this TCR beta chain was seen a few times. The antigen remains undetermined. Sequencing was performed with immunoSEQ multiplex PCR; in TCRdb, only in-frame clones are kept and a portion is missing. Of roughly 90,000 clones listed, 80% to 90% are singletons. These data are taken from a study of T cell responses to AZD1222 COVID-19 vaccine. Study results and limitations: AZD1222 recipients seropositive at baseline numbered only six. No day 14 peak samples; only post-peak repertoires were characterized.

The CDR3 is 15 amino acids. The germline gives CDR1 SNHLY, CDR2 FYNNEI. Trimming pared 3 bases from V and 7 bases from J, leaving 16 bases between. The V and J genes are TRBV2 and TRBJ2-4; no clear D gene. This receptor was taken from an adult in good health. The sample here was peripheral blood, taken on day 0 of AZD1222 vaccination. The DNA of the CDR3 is TGTGCCAGCAGTGAGATCCAAGTTGGGCAGAACATTCAGTACTTC. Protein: CASSEIQVGQNIQYF.